The 18 T cell receptor beta chains below all came from one sample that was sequenced in a study of blood T cell repertoires in COVID-19 (dated by TCRdb to about 2020). Libraries were prepared through the immunoSEQ multiplex PCR assay. TCRdb mirrors the immuneACCESS table, restricted to in-frame sequences. Some clones are absent from its copies; in checked studies, under half trace to an unresolved V gene, and the reason for the others is unknown. For this sample the table gives about 60,000 clones, of which approximately 82% were detected only once. Roughly 8.7% of the sample rests with the top ten. The sequenced sample was peripheral blood. These receptors were taken from a woman aged 80 or older with acute or convalescent COVID-19.

This clone is medium-sized. The chain combines TRBV20-1 with TRBJ2-7, with 8 bases fitting TRBD2. After removal of 3 bases from V and 2 bases from J, the junction contained 12 bases not matched to a gene. Germline values: CDR1 DFQATT, CDR2 SNEGSKA (reference sequence). CDR3 size: 16 residues. CDR3 DNA: TGCAGTGCTAGTACTACCATCGGGACTAGGACCTACGAGCAGTACTTC. Protein: CSASTTIGTRTYEQYF.

This chain joins TRBV27 and TRBJ1-2; D gene unclear. V shed 0 bases and J shed 5 bases, with 13 bases lying between them. CDR3 length: 15 residues. The germline V gene encodes CDR1 MNHEY and CDR2 SMNVEV (reference sequence). The CDR3 nucleotides read TGTGCCAGCAGTTTATCGGTGGGAACGGGGTATGGCTACACCTTC. It is translated as CASSLSVGTGYGYTF.

The chain is built from TRBV5-1 and TRBJ2-7, with TRBD2 as a possible D gene (6 bases). This CDR3 spans 13 amino acids. The V end was cut by 5 bases, the J end by 7 bases, with 16 bases between. Germline CDR1 is SGHRS and CDR2 is YFSETQ. The CDR3, as DNA: TGCGCCAGCAGGGGGGGACTGCACCTTGAGCAGTACTTC. Translation: CASRGGLHLEQYF.

This clone was detected once. The chain joins TRBV6-5 to TRBJ1-1; no firm D call. Trimming shortened V by 5 bases and J by 1 base, and 5 bases separated the two germline ends. CDR1 is MNHEY and CDR2 is SVGAGI in the germline V gene. The CDR3 length is 12 residues. CDR3 nucleotides: TGTGCCAGCAGTAAGAGGAACACTGAAGCTTTCTTT. Its translation: CASSKRNTEAFF.

The sample holds a few counts of this clone. The chain is built from TRBV7-9 and TRBJ2-3, with 7 bases fitting TRBD1. Germline CDR1 and CDR2: SEHNR and FQNEAQ (reference sequence). CDR3 length: 13 residues. In DNA, the CDR3 is TGTGCTCATGGGGACAGTAACACAGATACGCAGTATTTT. This translates into CAHGDSNTDTQYF.

The chain combines TRBV15 with TRBJ2-2; tentative D call: TRBD2 (5 bases). There are 13 residues in the CDR3. V shed 3 bases and J shed 4 bases, with 6 bases lying between them. Germline V gene lookup returns CDR1 LNHNV and CDR2 YYDKDF (reference sequence). The CDR3 region has the DNA TGTGCCACCAGCAGGACTACCACCGGGGAGCTGTTTTTT. It specifies CATSRTTTGELFF.

J is TRBJ2-5 and V is TRBV27; perhaps TRBD2 as D (5 bases). The CDR3 is 13 amino acids. V lost 0 bases, J lost 5 bases, and 7 bases lay in between. Germline CDR1 is MNHEY and CDR2 is SMNVEV (reference sequence). The chain's CDR3 is CASSLSRAETQYF. The CDR3 DNA sequence: TGTGCCAGCAGTTTATCGAGGGCGGAGACCCAGTACTTC.

V gene TRBV3-1 (or the pseudogene TRBV3-2) combines with J gene TRBJ1-2, with 8 bases that match TRBD1. From germline, CDR1 is LGHDT and CDR2 YNNKEL (reference sequence). This CDR3 region has 15 residues. J gave up 0 bases and V 4 bases, and 4 bases lay outside the gene matches. CDR3 bases: TGTGCCAGCAGCCTCTGGGACAGGACTAACTATGGCTACACCTTC. Its translation: CASSLWDRTNYGYTF.

V and J are TRBV11-2 and TRBJ1-1, with a weak D call TRBD1 (6 bases). This CDR3 is built from 14 residues. Trimming removed 5 bases from V and 4 bases from J, with 14 bases in between. CDR1 is SGHAT and CDR2 is FQNNGV in the germline V gene. The DNA of the CDR3 is TGTGCCAGCAGCCTAGGGACATGGGGCACTGAAGCTTTCTTT. It is translated as CASSLGTWGTEAFF. Full variable domain (remainder filled in from reference TRBV11-2 and TRBJ1-1): EAGVAQSPRYKIIEKRQSVAFWCNPISGHATLYWYQQILGQGPKLLIQFQNNGVVDDSQLPKDRFSAERLKGVDSTLKIQPAKLEDSAVYLCASSLGTWGTEAFFGQGTRLTVV.

The CDR3 DNA reads as TGTGCCAGCAGCTTGGCAGGCGGGACAGGTAGCAATCAGCCCCAGCATTTT. It translates to CASSLAGGTGSNQPQHF. The gene calls are TRBV5-6 and TRBJ1-5, with 8 bases fitting TRBD1. From germline, CDR1 is SGHDT and CDR2 YYEEEE. This CDR3 comprises 17 residues. Trimming took 0 bases from V and 0 from J; bases not matched to a gene: 5. The variable domain in full, with the rest retrieved from reference TRBV5-6 and TRBJ1-5, is DAGVTQSPTHLIKTRGQQVTLRCSPKSGHDTVSWYQQALGQGPQFIFQYYEEEERQRGNFPDRFSGHQFPNYSSELNVNALLLGDSALYLCASSLAGGTGSNQPQHFGDGTRLSIL.

This clone has more than one count but fewer than ten. V gene TRBV6-5 combines with J gene TRBJ1-4, with D perhaps TRBD1 (5 bases). The germline V and J ends were trimmed by 6 bases and 5 bases, with 10 bases remaining between them. Germline CDR1 MNHEY, CDR2 SVGAGI. The CDR3 length is 13 residues. CDR3 DNA: TGTGCCAGCAGGGACACTGTCAATGAAAAACTGTTTTTT. It encodes CASRDTVNEKLFF.

The rearrangement links TRBV5-1 to TRBJ2-1; no definite D call. Germline V gene sequence: CDR1 SGHRS, CDR2 YFSETQ. The CDR3 covers 14 residues. V lost 1 base and J lost 6, with 11 bases in between. The CDR3 here is CASSLLAVLNEQFF. CDR3 coding DNA: TGCGCCAGCAGCTTGCTCGCGGTACTCAATGAGCAGTTCTTC.

The chain carries TRBV10-3 and TRBJ2-3; D ambiguous. Germline CDR1 and CDR2: ENHRY and SYGVKD. Trimming stripped 2 bases from V and 3 bases from J, with 6 bases between. The CDR3 runs to 13 residues. DNA of the CDR3: TGTGCCATCAGTGAGCCGAGGACAGATACGCAGTATTTT. It translates to CAISEPRTDTQYF.

The chain carries TRBV5-5 and TRBJ2-1; no clear D gene. This CDR3 comprises 15 residues. Germline assignment: CDR1 SGHKS and CDR2 YYEKEE (reference sequence). Between the trimmed V and J ends, which lost 3 bases and 0 bases, there was a span of 10 bases. The CDR3 bases are TGTGCCAGCAGCTCCCAAGTGAGCTCCTACAATGAGCAGTTCTTC. Protein: CASSSQVSSYNEQFF.

V is TRBV27 and J is TRBJ1-2; 10 bases map to TRBD1. The CDR3 totals 17 residues. The junction had 11 bases not matched to a gene; V was cut back by 5 bases and J by 2 bases. Per germline, CDR1 MNHEY and CDR2 SMNVEV (reference sequence). CDR3 region: CASSPRQGALPNYGYTF. CDR3 sequence (DNA): TGTGCCAGCAGTCCCCGACAGGGGGCCCTACCAAACTATGGCTACACCTTC.

The chain carries TRBV7-8 and TRBJ2-7; a possible D gene is TRBD2 (6 bases). Germline assignment: CDR1 SGHVS and CDR2 FQNEAQ. V lost 4 bases to trimming and J lost 2 bases, with 12 bases between them. CDR3 size: 14 residues. The CDR3 DNA follows: TGTGCCAGCAGCTCAAGGGGCGGGGCCTACGAGCAGTACTTC. Its translation is CASSSRGGAYEQYF.

This chain links TRBV19 with TRBJ1-1; 8 bases align to TRBD1. The CDR3 contains 15 residues. With 6 bases clipped from V and 5 bases from J, the junction kept 11 bases outside the gene matches. Looked up from germline, CDR1 is LNHDA and CDR2 is SQIVND (reference sequence). The CDR3 here is CASSSQGGVGTEAFF. CDR3 nucleotide sequence: TGTGCCAGTAGCTCACAGGGGGGGGTTGGAACTGAAGCTTTCTTT.

This rearrangement joins TRBV3-1 (or the pseudogene TRBV3-2) to TRBJ2-6, with 7 bases that match TRBD1. The germline CDR1 and CDR2 sequences are LGHDT and YNNKEL (reference sequence). The CDR3 consists of 16 residues. V was clipped by 4 bases and J by 4 bases; unmatched bases: 7. The CDR3 loop is CASSPLGQTGANVLTF. CDR3 coding DNA: TGTGCCAGCAGCCCCCTGGGACAGACCGGGGCCAACGTCCTGACTTTC.